The rows below give T cell receptor beta chains drawn from one sample of a study of blood T cell repertoires in COVID-19. Assay: immunoSEQ multiplex PCR; the TCRdb copy retains only in-frame clones and omits some. The table includes a few hundred thousand clones, approximately 88% detected once. Sequencing was carried out using peripheral blood. The receptors were gathered from a man between 18 and 29 years old with active or convalescent COVID-19. The CDR3 runs from the conserved cysteine through the conserved F or W. The D gene is left open where the match is weak. Some rows mark clone size as missing; the rest say once, few, many or name a class of expanded clone.

cdr3_nt,cdr3_aa,cdr3_length,clone_size,d_call,v_call,j_call
TGTGCCAGCAGCCGACAGGGGCCTAGCTATGGCTACACCTTC,CASSRQGPSYGYTF,14,.,TRBD1,TRBV6-5,TRBJ1-2
TGTGCCACCAGCGGAAACTCAAGAGGTGGCTACACCTTC,CATSGNSRGGYTF,13,.,.,TRBV15,TRBJ1-2
TGTGCCAGCAGTTGGGGCGGACAGGGAGCTTTCTTT,CASSWGGQGAFF,12,few,TRBD1,TRBV12-3/TRBV12-4,TRBJ1-1
TGTGCCAGCTCACAAGTAGAGCCCCCAGGAGATACGCAGTATTTT,CASSQVEPPGDTQYF,15,.,.,TRBV18,TRBJ2-3
TGTGCCAGCAGCCTGGGAACAGGGAACTATGGCTACACCTTC,CASSLGTGNYGYTF,14,.,.,TRBV5-6,TRBJ1-2
TGTGCCAGCAGCTTCCGGACTAGCGGGGGGGCGGACGAGCAGTACTTC,CASSFRTSGGADEQYF,16,once,TRBD2,TRBV4-2,TRBJ2-7
TGTGCCAGCAGCCGACGACTAGCGGGGGTTGGCCAGGACCCAGATACGCAGTATTTT,CASSRRLAGVGQDPDTQYF,19,.,TRBD2,TRBV9,TRBJ2-3
TGTGCCAGCAGAACAGGGCGGACTGAAGCTTTCTTT,CASRTGRTEAFF,12,.,.,TRBV6-5,TRBJ1-1
TGTGCCAGTAGTGTCCGACAGGGAACCCTCCCAGGTACGCAGTATTTT,CASSVRQGTLPGTQYF,16,.,TRBD1,TRBV19,TRBJ2-3
TGTGCCAGCAGCCAGGACATGACAGGGGGCCTCTCCTACGAGCAGTACTTC,CASSQDMTGGLSYEQYF,17,.,TRBD1,TRBV14,TRBJ2-7
TGTGCCAGCAGTTTGACAGGCCGGAATGAGCAGTTCTTC,CASSLTGRNEQFF,13,once,.,TRBV27,TRBJ2-1
TGCGCCAGCAGCTTGGATCGAGGGGGTGATCAGCCCCAGCATTTT,CASSLDRGGDQPQHF,15,once,.,TRBV5-1,TRBJ1-5
TGTGCCAGCAGGGACGACAGGGCAGATACGCAGTATTTT,CASRDDRADTQYF,13,.,TRBD1,TRBV7-9,TRBJ2-3
TGCAGCGTTGAAGACCGAAGAATAGAAAACATTCAGTACTTC,CSVEDRRIENIQYF,14,.,.,TRBV29-1,TRBJ2-4
TGTGCCAGCAGTTTAGCCCTTACCGCCGGGAGCTACACCTTC,CASSLALTAGSYTF,14,medium-sized,.,TRBV27,TRBJ1-2
TGTGCCAGCAGTTACTCTGCCGGGAGGGGCACAGATACGCAGTATTTT,CASSYSAGRGTDTQYF,16,.,TRBD2,TRBV6-6,TRBJ2-3
TGTGCCACAACAGGGAGTGGCGAAAAACTGTTTTTT,CATTGSGEKLFF,12,.,.,TRBV6-5,TRBJ1-4
TGTGCCAGCAGCCTAAGGACAGGGAAAGAAGAGCAGTACTTC,CASSLRTGKEEQYF,14,once,TRBD1,TRBV7-9,TRBJ2-7
TGCGCCAGCAGCCCTAGCCTCGTAGAGGCCTCTTCACCCCTCCACTTT,CASSPSLVEASSPLHF,16,.,.,TRBV5-1,TRBJ1-6
TGTGCCAGTCGGGACACCCGATTTTATAGCAATCAGCCCCAGCATTTT,CASRDTRFYSNQPQHF,16,.,.,TRBV19,TRBJ1-5
TGTGCCAGCAGCTCACGTAGGGCGGGCTCCTACAATGAGCAGTTCTTC,CASSSRRAGSYNEQFF,16,.,.,TRBV7-9,TRBJ2-1
TGTGCCAGCAGCCAAGGGCGGGTCAGAGTGAACACTGAAGCTTTCTTT,CASSQGRVRVNTEAFF,16,.,.,TRBV3-1/TRBV3-2,TRBJ1-1
TGTGCCAGCAGCGTAGGGGGGGCAACTAATGAAAAACTGTTTTTT,CASSVGGATNEKLFF,15,.,.,TRBV9,TRBJ1-4
TGTGCCAGCAGTCCCCTCTGGCCGGGCACCGGGGAGCTGTTTTTT,CASSPLWPGTGELFF,15,.,.,TRBV27,TRBJ2-2
TGTGCCACCAGTGATTTGCAGTGTAGCGGGGGGCCAGATACGCAGTATTTT,CATSDLQCSGGPDTQYF,17,once,TRBD2,TRBV24-1,TRBJ2-3
TGTGCCAGCAGCTTGCCCGGGGGTTTTGGATATGGCTACACCTTC,CASSLPGGFGYGYTF,15,.,.,TRBV7-2,TRBJ1-2
TGTGCCAGCAGCCCCCCCGGGACTAGCGGGGGGACTTCGGAGACCCAGTACTTC,CASSPPGTSGGTSETQYF,18,.,TRBD2,TRBV3-1/TRBV3-2,TRBJ2-5
TGTGCCAGCAGCTTAGTCGCGGGACAGGACCCCTACGAGCAGTACTTC,CASSLVAGQDPYEQYF,16,once,TRBD1,TRBV5-6,TRBJ2-7
TGTGCCACCAGCAGGGCCGGACAGGGAGAAAAACTGTTTTTT,CATSRAGQGEKLFF,14,.,TRBD1,TRBV15,TRBJ1-4
TGTGCCAGCAGCGGCACAGGGTGGAATGAAAAACTGTTTTTT,CASSGTGWNEKLFF,14,.,.,TRBV6-5,TRBJ1-4
TGTGCCAGCAGCCGGCGGACAGGGGAGAACTATGGCTACACCTTC,CASSRRTGENYGYTF,15,.,TRBD1,TRBV7-2,TRBJ1-2
TGTGCCAGCAGCTTACCCCGGACAGGGCCCTACAATGAGCAGTTCTTC,CASSLPRTGPYNEQFF,16,.,TRBD1,TRBV7-2,TRBJ2-1
TGTGCCATCCAAACAGGGGGGGGTAATTCACCCCTCCACTTT,CAIQTGGGNSPLHF,14,.,TRBD1,TRBV10-3,TRBJ1-6
TGTGCCAGCAGCTTATCAGGATCAGGGGGCTTGGGTGAAAAACTGTTTTTT,CASSLSGSGGLGEKLFF,17,.,TRBD1,TRBV7-9,TRBJ1-4
TGCGCCAGCAGTGACTGGACTAGCGGGGGCCGCACCGGGGAGCTGTTTTTT,CASSDWTSGGRTGELFF,17,.,TRBD2,TRBV10-1,TRBJ2-2
TGCGCCAGCGGCTCAGGACAGGGGGTTTACGAGCAGTACTTC,CASGSGQGVYEQYF,14,.,TRBD1,TRBV5-1,TRBJ2-7
TGTGCCAGCAGTGATCAGGAGGGATGGGGGTATGGCTACACCTTC,CASSDQEGWGYGYTF,15,.,.,TRBV2,TRBJ1-2
TGCGCCAGCAGTTCTAGCGGGGGGAGGCAGTTCTTC,CASSSSGGRQFF,12,once,TRBD2,TRBV4-1,TRBJ2-1
TGCGCCAGCAGCTTGGGGGGGACACCTAGACTGAACTATGGCTACACCTTC,CASSLGGTPRLNYGYTF,17,.,.,TRBV5-1,TRBJ1-2
TGTGCCAGCAGCGCATACAGCATGTCTAATTCACCCCTCCACTTT,CASSAYSMSNSPLHF,15,.,.,TRBV5-5,TRBJ1-6
TGTGCCAGCAGCCCGGGGACAGTGAATCAGCCCCAGCATTTT,CASSPGTVNQPQHF,14,.,TRBD1,TRBV7-8,TRBJ1-5
TGTGCCAGCGGTCCGAGCAGGGGTCGTGTCTATGGCTACACCTTC,CASGPSRGRVYGYTF,15,.,.,TRBV6-5,TRBJ1-2